This TCR beta chain was recovered during a study of cytomegalovirus exposure and HLA in healthy donors. Broader study findings: Later work found most CMV-associated TCR beta chains apparently HLA-restricted.

Turning to this clone: Its cognate antigen is unknown.

Among the donors, all were healthy bone marrow donors. PCR involved 60 Vbeta and 13 Jbeta primers. The protocol was immunoSEQ multiplex PCR, while the TCRdb copy is restricted to in-frame clones and leaves out a portion. The repertoire holds 180,000 or so clones, with 70% to 90% as singletons. The TCR comes from a woman aged 25 to 39 in good health and CMV-seronegative. The source material was PBMCs.

The CDR3 region has the DNA TGTGCCAGCAGTCTTCGGACAGGGGGAGGTAGTGGCTACACCTTC. Translation: CASSLRTGGGSGYTF. This chain connects TRBV28 to TRBJ1-2, with TRBD1 matching over 10 bases. This CDR3 contains 15 residues. CDR1 and CDR2 from the germline V gene are MDHEN and SYDVKM. V lost 5 bases to trimming and J lost 7 bases; unmatched junction nucleotides: 10.